This T cell receptor (beta chain) was obtained from a study of beta chain features in type 1 diabetes. General observations from the study: Moderately but significantly shorter TCRB CDR3s were found in Type 1 diabetes patients in all four CD4+ subsets.

Concerning this clone itself: The target antigen is unknown.

This CDR3 contains 18 residues. J lost 4 bases, V lost 4 bases, and 14 bases had no gene match. The germline V gene has CDR1 SEHNR and CDR2 FQNEAQ (reference sequence). Expressed TCRB transcripts got sequenced, as all isolated RNA was reverse transcribed. Clones were sequenced by immunoSEQ multiplex PCR, and TCRdb holds only the in-frame ones, with some missing. The table has 150,000 to 190,000 clones, about a tenth seen once; the top ten hold more than 0.4%. The specimen was central memory CD4+ T cells from blood. The source of this sequence is a man aged 25-45 years with type 1 diabetes. This rearrangement joins TRBV7-9 to TRBJ2-7, with TRBD1 matching 12 bases. The CDR3 protein is CASSSPLSPGQGAYEQYF. The CDR3 DNA reads TGTGCCAGCAGCTCCCCTTTATCCCCGGGACAGGGGGCTTACGAGCAGTACTTC.